Each of the 10 T cell receptor beta chains below was sequenced from the same sample in a study of shared clonotypes between healthy human individuals. The method was immunoSEQ multiplex PCR; TCRdb's version includes in-frame clones alone and lacks a portion of them. This table has 2.3 million or so clones, 90% to 95% appearing once. Source material: naive CD4+ T cells from PBMCs. Described subset: CD45RA+ positively selected. All receptors come from a man between 18 and 35 years old in good health. Some clones in this sample may be carry-over from other donors' samples.

This chain connects TRBV7-8 to TRBJ2-1, with 9 bases identical to TRBD2. Germline CDR1 reads SGHVS; CDR2 reads FQNEAQ. Trimming removed 1 base from V and 5 bases from J; junction bases left unmatched: 3. CDR3 length: 15 amino acids. CDR3 sequence: CASSLGAGGNNEQFF. The CDR3 nucleotides are TGTGCCAGCAGCTTAGGTGCGGGAGGGAACAATGAGCAGTTCTTC.

This chain joins TRBV11-1 and TRBJ2-2, with 7 bases fitting TRBD1. Losses at the gene ends were 3 bases for V and 4 bases for J; bases not matched to a gene: 2. Germline-derived CDR1 and CDR2 are SGHAT and FQDESV (reference sequence). This CDR3 comprises 14 residues. Here the CDR3 DNA reads TGTGCCAGCAGCTTCAACAGGGGCACCGGGGAGCTGTTTTTT. Translated, it gives CASSFNRGTGELFF.

This chain links TRBV9 with TRBJ1-2; 7 bases match TRBD1. CDR1 and CDR2 from the germline V gene are SGDLS and YYNGEE. The CDR3 covers 12 residues. The V gene end was trimmed by 4 bases and the J gene end by 7 bases; junction bases not matched to a gene: 4. Here the CDR3 reads CASSRTGVGYTF. As DNA, the CDR3 is TGTGCCAGCAGCCGGACAGGCGTTGGCTACACCTTC.

The chain recombines TRBV6-1 with TRBJ2-7; D ambiguous. V lost 4 bases and J lost 6, with 13 bases in between. Looked up from germline, CDR1 is MNHNS and CDR2 is SASEGT. This CDR3 has 13 residues. CDR3 loop: CASSARAGVEQYF. The CDR3 nucleotides are TGTGCCAGCAGTGCCCGGGCCGGTGTCGAGCAGTACTTC.

The chain uses TRBV2 and TRBJ2-7, with 7 bases lining up with TRBD2. V lost 1 base, J lost 3 bases, and 6 bases stayed unmatched. CDR3 length: 15 amino acids. Germline CDR1 and CDR2: SNHLY and FYNNEI. In DNA form, the CDR3 reads TGTGCCAGCAGTGAAGGGCTAGCGGACCTCTACGAGCAGTACTTC. Its protein is CASSEGLADLYEQYF.

This chain links TRBV6-5 with TRBJ2-7; D uncertain. Germline assignment: CDR1 MNHEY and CDR2 SVGAGI. V gave up 8 bases and J gave up 2 bases, with 10 bases separating them. The CDR3 sequence is 12 residues long. As DNA, the CDR3 is TGTGCCAGCTCAGAGGTGCCCTACGAGCAGTACTTC. Its protein product is CASSEVPYEQYF.

The rearrangement joins TRBV27 to TRBJ1-5, with no clear D. V was trimmed by 0 bases and J by 6 bases, leaving 9 bases between them. This CDR3 spans 14 amino acids. Germline CDR1 and CDR2: MNHEY and SMNVEV (reference sequence). In nucleotides, the CDR3 is TGTGCCAGCAGTTTATCGGGAACGAGTCAGCCCCAGCATTTT. It is translated as CASSLSGTSQPQHF.

V and J are TRBV28 and TRBJ2-2, with 11 bases lining up with TRBD2. CDR3 length: 17 amino acids. CDR1 and CDR2 (germline): MDHEN, SYDVKM. V gave up 2 bases and J gave up 5 bases; unmatched junction bases: 7. The CDR3 sequence is CASSLLTSGSRTGELFF. The DNA for the CDR3 is TGTGCCAGCAGTTTACTCACTAGCGGGAGTCGTACCGGGGAGCTGTTTTTT.

This CDR3 reads CASSPSPGGGNQPQHF. The CDR3 bases are TGTGCCAGCAGTCCCTCCCCAGGGGGCGGCAATCAGCCCCAGCATTTT. J is TRBJ1-5 and V is TRBV28; 8 bases map to TRBD1. Germline V lookup: CDR1 MDHEN, CDR2 SYDVKM. With 5 bases clipped from V and 2 bases from J, the junction kept 8 bases outside the gene matches. This CDR3 contains 16 residues. The whole variable domain, filled in from reference TRBV28 and TRBJ1-5, reads DVKVTQSSRYLVKRTGEKVFLECVQDMDHENMFWYRQDPGLGLRLIYFSYDVKMKEKGDIPEGYSVSREKKERFSLILESASTNQTSMYLCASSPSPGGGNQPQHFGDGTRLSIL.

The chain is built from TRBV5-5 and TRBJ1-2; 7 bases line up with TRBD1. The CDR3 is 15 amino acids. J was trimmed by 2 bases and V by 2 bases; bases with no gene match: 6. Germline V gene data show CDR1 as SGHKS and CDR2 as YYEKEE (reference sequence). The CDR3 spells CASSFSGTANYGYTF. In DNA, the CDR3 is TGTGCCAGCAGCTTCTCCGGGACAGCAAACTATGGCTACACCTTC.